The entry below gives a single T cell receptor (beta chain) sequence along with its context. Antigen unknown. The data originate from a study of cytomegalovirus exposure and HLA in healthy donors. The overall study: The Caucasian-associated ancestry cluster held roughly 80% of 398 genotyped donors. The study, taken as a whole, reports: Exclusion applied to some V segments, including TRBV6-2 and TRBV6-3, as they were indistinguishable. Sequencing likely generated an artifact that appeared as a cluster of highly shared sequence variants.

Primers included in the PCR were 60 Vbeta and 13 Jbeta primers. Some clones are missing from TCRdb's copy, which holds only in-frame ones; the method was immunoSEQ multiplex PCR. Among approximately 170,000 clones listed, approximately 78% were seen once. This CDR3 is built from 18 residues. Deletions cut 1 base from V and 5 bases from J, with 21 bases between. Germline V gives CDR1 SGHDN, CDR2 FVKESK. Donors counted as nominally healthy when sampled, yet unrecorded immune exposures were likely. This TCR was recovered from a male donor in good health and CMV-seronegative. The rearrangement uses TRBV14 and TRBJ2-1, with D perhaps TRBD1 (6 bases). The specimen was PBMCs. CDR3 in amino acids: CASSQVGRPQGPHNEQFF. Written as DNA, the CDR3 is TGTGCCAGCAGCCAAGTTGGACGGCCACAGGGTCCCCACAATGAGCAGTTCTTC.